This TCR beta chain was sequenced in a study of T cells after yellow fever vaccination. Template-switching 5'RACE yielded the TCR cDNA; a universal primer site and UMIs were added in the process. TCRdb reprocessed the 5' RACE reads via MiXCR and lists one record per CDR3 protein. The sample records about 63,000 distinct CDR3 sequences, 6.5% to 9% being singletons. Study results and caveats: Clones from primary vaccination mostly reappeared after the booster (96% CD4, about 85% CD8).

A note on this clonotype: Antigen specificity is unknown. It may be a read error: a sequence one base away is much more abundant.

Sequenced here: CD8+ T cells sorted from PBMCs, sampled 15 days after the yellow fever booster vaccination. The sequence was obtained from a man between 25 and 39 years old who received the YFV17D yellow fever vaccine.

CDR3 region: CASSRCISPDTGELFF. The CDR3 region has the DNA TGTGCCAGCAGTCGGTGTATCAGCCCCGACACCGGGGAGCTGTTTTTT. The chain carries TRBV6-1 and TRBJ2-2; D gene uncertain. Trimming shortened V by 5 bases and J by 3 bases, and 16 bases separated the two germline ends. This CDR3 has 16 amino acids. CDR1 and CDR2 (germline): MNHNS, SASEGT.